The 27 T cell receptor beta chains below were found in one sample sequenced in a study of T cells expressing NK-cell markers. TCRdb re-called the 5' RACE reads; one entry per CDR3 protein, DNA not given. The repertoire table contains 90,000 to 130,000 distinct CDR3 sequences. The sequencing sample was made of blood T cells: a sorted CD56 or NKG2C T cell subset, CD4+ or CD8+ T cells, or bulk PBMC T cells (not recorded which). These receptors all come from a woman between 18 and 69 years old in good health.

This sequence joins TRBV7-6 and TRBJ2-5; TCRdb's D gene call, TRBD1, goes unchecked for lack of DNA. The CDR3 is made up of 15 amino acids. Looked up from germline, CDR1 is SGHVS and CDR2 is FNYEAQ. CDR3 sequence: CASSFMGGEQETQYF.

This rearrangement joins TRBV6-1 to TRBJ1-5; TCRdb proposes TRBD1, but this gene call is untestable without DNA. The CDR3 runs 16 residues. CDR1 is MNHNS and CDR2 is SASEGT in the germline V gene. Here the CDR3 reads CASSPLSAYSNQPQHF.

The CDR3 sequence is CSARDLSPGNTIYF. The J gene is TRBJ1-3, the V gene TRBV20-1. This CDR3 has 14 residues. Germline CDR1 DFQATT, CDR2 SNEGSKA (reference sequence).

The chain joins TRBV27 to TRBJ2-3; TCRdb's assignment of TRBD2 cannot be checked, as there is no DNA. The CDR3 runs 16 residues. Germline CDR1 MNHEY, CDR2 SMNVEV (reference sequence). The CDR3 is CASSLLLAGGPDTQYF.

This sequence joins TRBV13 and TRBJ2-1; TCRdb selects TRBD1, and the lack of DNA leaves this call unchecked. The CDR3 runs to 12 residues. Per germline, CDR1 PRHDT and CDR2 FYEKMQ (reference sequence). The CDR3 spells CASSTGAREPFF.

This chain joins TRBV12-3 or TRBV12-4 and TRBJ2-2; TCRdb's D call of TRBD1 is untestable without DNA. CDR3 length: 14 amino acids. The chain's CDR3 is CASRGDTNTGELFF.

V gene TRBV29-1 combines with J gene TRBJ2-1; TCRdb names TRBD2, which stays unverified in the absence of DNA. The CDR3 spans 14 residues. The V gene's germline CDR1 is SQVTM and CDR2 ANQGSEA. CDR3 loop: CSVDERETYNEQFF.

This rearrangement joins TRBV5-4 to TRBJ2-1; TCRdb reports TRBD2, a call that lacks DNA to check it against. In germline, CDR1 is SGHNT, CDR2 YYREEE (reference sequence). This CDR3 contains 13 residues. The CDR3 sequence: CASSSRAGVEQFF.

This chain connects TRBV4-3 to TRBJ2-2; the D call from TCRdb, TRBD1, cannot be confirmed without DNA. The CDR3 has 15 amino acids. The germline V gene has CDR1 LGHNA and CDR2 YSLEER. The CDR3 protein is CASSLSGTGAGELFF.

The rearrangement uses TRBV20-1 and TRBJ2-2; the D gene TCRdb calls, TRBD1, cannot be checked with no DNA. The CDR3 is made up of 13 amino acids. Germline CDR1 is DFQATT and CDR2 is SNEGSKA (reference sequence). This CDR3 reads CSARGQNTGELFF.

The V gene is TRBV27, the J gene TRBJ2-4; TCRdb gives TRBD1 as the D gene, but with no DNA this cannot be confirmed. The CDR3 totals 16 residues. Germline assignment: CDR1 MNHEY and CDR2 SMNVEV (reference sequence). CDR3 in amino acids: CASSPLQGRGENIQYF.

The chain combines TRBV20-1 with TRBJ1-1. CDR3 length: 14 residues. Germline values: CDR1 DFQATT, CDR2 SNEGSKA (reference sequence). CDR3 loop: CSVRYLVKYTEAFF.

The chain has TRBV12-3 or TRBV12-4 and TRBJ1-1; as DNA is missing, the TRBD1 call by TCRdb cannot be tested. This CDR3 contains 15 residues. CDR3 region: CASSPEGGGGTEAFF.

The gene calls are TRBV11-3 and TRBJ2-3; TCRdb's D call of TRBD1 is untestable without DNA. Germline values: CDR1 SGHNT, CDR2 YENEEA. The CDR3 has 15 amino acids. This CDR3 reads CASSLGDRPTDTQYF.

The chain has TRBV15 and TRBJ2-7; checking the TCRdb D call of TRBD2 is not possible without DNA. The germline V gene encodes CDR1 LNHNV and CDR2 YYDKDF (reference sequence). The CDR3 has 16 residues. CDR3 sequence: CATSLGTSGRHYEQYF. Full variable domain (missing parts from reference TRBV15 and TRBJ2-7): DAMVIQNPRYQVTQFGKPVTLSCSQTLNHNVMYWYQQKSSQAPKLLFHYYDKDFNNEADTPDNFQSRRPNTSFCFLDIRSPGLGDTAMYLCATSLGTSGRHYEQYFGPGTRLTVT.

CDR3 loop: CASSSPTPGAPGELFF. This sequence joins TRBV12-3 or TRBV12-4 and TRBJ2-2; TCRdb's D call of TRBD1 is untestable without DNA. This CDR3 contains 16 residues.

J is TRBJ2-3 and V is TRBV20-1; the D gene TCRdb calls, TRBD1, cannot be checked with no DNA. CDR1 and CDR2 (germline): DFQATT, SNEGSKA (reference sequence). CDR3 length: 15 amino acids. The CDR3 here is CSARGQGDPTDTQYF.

The V and J genes are TRBV4-3 and TRBJ1-4. The CDR3 contains 15 residues. CDR1 and CDR2 from the germline V gene are LGHNA and YSLEER. Here the CDR3 reads CASSQKGSANEKLFF.

This sequence joins TRBV28 and TRBJ1-2; TCRdb's D call of TRBD1 is untestable without DNA. CDR1 is MDHEN and CDR2 is SYDVKM in the germline V gene. This CDR3 comprises 17 residues. CDR3 sequence: CASSLSLVRTGGYGYTF.

The chain combines TRBV6-2 or TRBV6-3 with TRBJ2-1; TCRdb's D call of TRBD2 is untestable without DNA. The CDR3 is 15 residues long. Germline V gene sequence: CDR1 MNHEY, CDR2 SVGEGT. This CDR3 is CASSELAGGANEQFF.

The chain is built from TRBV4-3 and TRBJ2-7; TCRdb's D gene call, TRBD2, goes unchecked for lack of DNA. Germline CDR1 is LGHNA and CDR2 is YSLEER. The length of the CDR3 is 14 residues. CDR3 amino acids: CASSQLSGSYEQYF.

V and J are TRBV20-1 and TRBJ2-5; no DNA is available, so the TRBD2 call from TCRdb remains unchecked. The germline V gene has CDR1 DFQATT and CDR2 SNEGSKA (reference sequence). The CDR3 runs to 17 residues. The CDR3 sequence: CSAKWPSGGPDQETQYF.

The chain links TRBV12-3 or TRBV12-4 to TRBJ2-3; TCRdb's D gene call, TRBD2, goes unchecked for lack of DNA. CDR3 length: 15 residues. The CDR3 loop is CASRSTSGYTDTQYF.

CDR3 sequence reads: CASSVDVGGVYGYTF. The rearrangement uses TRBV9 and TRBJ1-2. The V gene's germline CDR1 is SGDLS and CDR2 YYNGEE. CDR3 length: 15 amino acids. The full variable domain, with the rest looked up from reference TRBV9 and TRBJ1-2, is DSGVTQTPKHLITATGQRVTLRCSPRSGDLSVYWYQQSLDQGLQFLIQYYNGEERAKGNILERFSAQQFPDLHSELNLSSLELGDSALYFCASSVDVGGVYGYTFGSGTRLTVV.

The chain recombines TRBV6-2 or TRBV6-3 with TRBJ1-5; TCRdb outputs TRBD1, but without DNA this stays unchecked. This CDR3 has 15 residues. Germline CDR1 and CDR2: MNHEY and SVGEGT. CDR3 region: CASIIGGGPNQPQHF.

This chain's CDR3 is CASSLTGGRQETQYF. The chain uses TRBV6-4 and TRBJ2-5; TCRdb's D call, TRBD1, is unchecked because there is no DNA. Looked up from germline, CDR1 is MRHNA and CDR2 is SNTAGT. This CDR3 has 15 amino acids.

The rearrangement uses TRBV7-9 and TRBJ2-3; TCRdb reports TRBD2, a call that lacks DNA to check it against. CDR1 and CDR2 (germline): SEHNR, FQNEAQ (reference sequence). CDR3 size: 15 residues. CDR3 protein: CASSLELAGADTQYF.